The 10 T cell receptor beta chains in this list originate from one sample, sequenced in a study of T-cell memory formation after mild COVID-19. TCRdb ran MiXCR on the 5' RACE reads and lists one entry per CDR3 protein. The sample lists approximately 300,000 distinct CDR3 sequences; just under 20% were seen once. Sequencing was performed on PBMCs or a T cell subset sorted from them (not recorded which). The receptors were sampled from a young man who had mild COVID-19 (a few samples of this study predate the infection). Cell type and time point are not known.

The sample holds a few counts of this clonotype. This chain links TRBV7-8 with TRBJ1-5; 7 positions match TRBD1. Trimming at V came to 5 bases and at J to 3 bases, leaving 1 base not matched to a gene. There are 13 residues in the CDR3. Looked up from germline, CDR1 is SGHVS and CDR2 is FQNEAQ. CDR3 residues: CASSGQVNQPQHF. The CDR3 DNA is TGTGCCAGCAGCGGACAGGTCAATCAGCCCCAGCATTTT.

This clonotype was picked up a small number of times. The chain carries TRBV7-2 and TRBJ2-1, with 8 bases matching TRBD1. This CDR3 has 14 residues. J lost 6 bases, V lost 6 bases, and 7 bases had no gene match. Germline V lookup: CDR1 SGHTA, CDR2 FQGNSA. Here the CDR3 DNA reads TGTGCCAGCAGACCGGACAGGGTCGGCAATGAGCAGTTCTTC. Its translation: CASRPDRVGNEQFF. Complete variable domain (other parts from reference TRBV7-2 and TRBJ2-1): GAGVSQSPSNKVTEKGKDVELRCDPISGHTALYWYRQSLGQGLEFLIYFQGNSAPDKSGLPSDRFSAERTGGSVSTLTIQRTQQEDSAVYLCASRPDRVGNEQFFGPGTRLTVL.

J is TRBJ2-4 and V is TRBV4-1; no reliable D call. The V and J ends lost 2 bases and 1 base respectively, with 15 bases between them. Per the germline V gene, CDR1 is MGHRA and CDR2 is YSYEKL. The CDR3 is 17 residues long. The CDR3 DNA follows: TGCGCCAGCAGCCAACCTAGTGGGTATGGCGCCAAAAACATTCAGTACTTC. Translation: CASSQPSGYGAKNIQYF.

The V and J genes are TRBV10-3 and TRBJ2-5; TRBD1 might be the D (5 bases). CDR1 is ENHRY, CDR2 SYGVKD, per germline. V lost 7 bases, J lost 0 bases, and 12 bases lay in between. CDR3 length: 14 residues. CDR3 nucleotide sequence: TGTGCCATCACCCCGACAGCAGACCAAGAGACCCAGTACTTC. Translation gives CAITPTADQETQYF.

This clonotype has just a few counts. The genes are TRBV12-3 or TRBV12-4 and TRBJ1-6; 7 bases align to TRBD1. The CDR3 totals 18 residues. With 6 bases clipped from V and 0 bases from J, the junction kept 11 bases outside the gene matches. The CDR3 reads CASSGGTAADSYNSPLHF. As DNA, the CDR3 is TGTGCCAGCAGCGGGGGGACAGCGGCCGACTCCTATAATTCACCCCTCCACTTT.

The chain has TRBV6-5 and TRBJ2-1; 9 nucleotides line up with TRBD1. Germline CDR1 MNHEY, CDR2 SVGAGI. CDR3 length: 19 amino acids. J gave up 3 bases and V 0 bases, and 12 bases lay outside the gene matches. This CDR3 reads CASSYSYPPGQGNYNEQFF. Written as DNA, the CDR3 is TGTGCCAGCAGTTACTCGTATCCACCGGGACAGGGAAACTACAATGAGCAGTTCTTC.

V is TRBV6-5 and J is TRBJ2-5; 9 bases are shared with TRBD2. Germline V lookup: CDR1 MNHEY, CDR2 SVGAGI. The CDR3 runs 15 residues. V lost 4 bases to trimming and J lost 2 bases; unmatched junction nucleotides: 5. The CDR3 spells CASSSGTSWQETQYF. The CDR3 DNA reads as TGTGCCAGCAGTTCCGGGACTAGCTGGCAAGAGACCCAGTACTTC.

This chain joins TRBV7-9 and TRBJ1-4; a possible D gene is TRBD1 (5 bases). The length of the CDR3 is 14 residues. The germline CDR1 and CDR2 sequences are SEHNR and FQNEAQ (reference sequence). V lost 5 bases and J 5 bases, leaving 12 bases between the germline ends. The CDR3 loop is CASSQSGYNEKLFF. The DNA of the CDR3 is TGTGCCAGCAGCCAGTCAGGGTACAATGAAAAACTGTTTTTT.

The chain combines TRBV5-4 with TRBJ2-5; no reliable D call. The germline V and J ends were trimmed by 4 bases and 4 bases, with 20 bases remaining between them. The CDR3 extends over 16 amino acids. Germline CDR1 reads SGHNT; CDR2 reads YYREEE (reference sequence). The CDR3 DNA is TGTGCCAGCAGCCCCACTGTCCGGAAAGGGCGAGAGACCCAGTACTTC. Translation gives CASSPTVRKGRETQYF. Drawing the rest from reference TRBV5-4 and TRBJ2-5, the complete variable domain is ETGVTQSPTHLIKTRGQQVTLRCSSQSGHNTVSWYQQALGQGPQFIFQYYREEENGRGNFPPRFSGLQFPNYSSELNVNALELDDSALYLCASSPTVRKGRETQYFGPGTRLLVL.

V gene TRBV5-6 combines with J gene TRBJ1-2, with 8 bases that match TRBD1. The junction had 9 bases not matched to a gene; V was cut back by 0 bases and J by 5 bases. The CDR3 covers 16 residues. Germline-derived CDR1 and CDR2 are SGHDT and YYEEEE. The CDR3 protein is CASSLVGDRPFYGYTF. The CDR3 region has the DNA TGTGCCAGCAGCTTGGTGGGGGACAGGCCGTTTTATGGCTACACCTTC.